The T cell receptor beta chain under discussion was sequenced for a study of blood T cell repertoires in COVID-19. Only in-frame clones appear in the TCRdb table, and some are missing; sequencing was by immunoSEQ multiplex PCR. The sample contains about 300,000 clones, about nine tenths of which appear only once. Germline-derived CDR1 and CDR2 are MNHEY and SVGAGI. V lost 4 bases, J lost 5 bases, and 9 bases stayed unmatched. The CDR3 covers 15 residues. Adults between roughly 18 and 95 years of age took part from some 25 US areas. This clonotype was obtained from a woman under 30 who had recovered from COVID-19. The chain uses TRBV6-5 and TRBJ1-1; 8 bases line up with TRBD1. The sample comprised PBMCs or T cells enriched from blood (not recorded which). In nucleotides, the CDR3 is TGTGCCAGCAGTTCCCGACAGGGGAGGCGAACTGAAGCTTTCTTT. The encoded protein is CASSSRQGRRTEAFF.